The entry that follows covers one T cell receptor beta chain sequence. As yet, its antigen is unknown. Germline loops: CDR1 SGHRS, CDR2 YFSETQ. This CDR3 spans 13 amino acids. V was clipped by 6 bases and J by 0 bases, with 6 bases between them. The record originates from a study of T cell responses to AZD1222 COVID-19 vaccine. Study conclusions and caveats: Spike-specific TCR breadth and depth grew following two AZD1222 doses. Donors, mostly white British, included more females; clonal diversity was possibly underestimated.

The assay was immunoSEQ multiplex PCR, and TCRdb's table has in-frame clones only and misses some. The sample lists around 100,000 clones, 80% to 95% occurring once. This specimen was peripheral blood, taken on day 0 of AZD1222 vaccination. This TCR was sampled from an adult in good health. The chain uses TRBV5-1 and TRBJ2-2, with D unclear. The CDR3 loop is CASTEANTGELFF. DNA for the CDR3: TGCGCCAGCACCGAGGCGAACACCGGGGAGCTGTTTTTT.